Many counts were recorded for the clone carrying this T cell receptor beta chain. TCRdb itself ran the 5' RACE reads through MiXCR, one entry per CDR3 protein. The sample includes around 680,000 distinct CDR3 sequences, less than 10% of them seen just once. V was cut by 6 bases and J by 3 bases, with 17 bases left in between. The CDR3 loop spans 15 amino acids. This entry comes from a study of identical twins. A further study also used this sample, focusing on yellow fever vaccine responses in identical twins.

Input material: PBMCs. J is TRBJ2-5 and V is TRBV12-3 or TRBV12-4; D remains unclear. The TCR comes from a woman aged 18-29 years in good health. The CDR3 region is CASSRVGKTEETQYF. CDR3 DNA sequence: TGTGCCAGCAGCCGGGTTGGAAAGACGGAAGAGACCCAGTACTTC.